This passage covers 6 T cell receptor beta chains from one sample sequenced in a study of blood T cell repertoires in COVID-19. Measured with immunoSEQ multiplex PCR; TCRdb has only the in-frame clones, and not every one. The data hold approximately 180,000 clones, with about 85% observed a single time. The source material was peripheral blood. Receptors originate from a person aged 70 to 79 with COVID-19, enrolled during active disease.

The table lists this clone with a count of one. CDR3 bases: TGTGCCAGTAGCCCAAGGACTAGCGCTGGGGAGACCCAGTACTTC. Residues: CASSPRTSAGETQYF. The rearrangement joins TRBV19 to TRBJ2-5, with 9 positions matching TRBD2. J was trimmed by 5 bases and V by 6 bases; bases with no gene match: 10. The length of the CDR3 is 15 residues. Germline values: CDR1 LNHDA, CDR2 SQIVND (reference sequence).

This clone was recorded many times. The J gene is TRBJ2-7, the V gene TRBV29-1, with 14 bases matching TRBD2. This CDR3 region has 17 residues. Trimming took 8 bases from V and 0 from J; bases not matched to a gene: 12. The germline gives CDR1 SQVTM, CDR2 ANQGSEA. CDR3 region: CSFLGLAGGLSSYEQYF. The DNA of the CDR3 is TGCAGCTTCCTTGGACTAGCGGGAGGACTTAGCTCCTACGAGCAGTACTTC.

The rearrangement joins TRBV11-1 to TRBJ2-5; 7 nucleotides line up with TRBD1. The CDR3 sequence is 14 residues long. V trimming: 5 bases; J trimming: 4 bases; junction bases outside the gene matches: 7. Germline CDR1 SGHAT, CDR2 FQDESV (reference sequence). The CDR3 sequence is CASSLGTAGETQYF. DNA of the CDR3: TGTGCCAGCAGCCTCGGGACAGCTGGAGAGACCCAGTACTTC.

The sample holds one count of this clone. This chain joins TRBV5-1 and TRBJ2-3; 10 positions agree with TRBD2. The CDR3 is 16 residues long. CDR1 is SGHRS, CDR2 YFSETQ, per germline. Trimming at V came to 4 bases and at J to 4 bases, leaving 9 bases not matched to a gene. The CDR3 spells CASSPVSGRPADTQYF. The CDR3 nucleotides read TGCGCCAGCAGCCCGGTTAGCGGGAGGCCAGCAGATACGCAGTATTTT.

The chain carries TRBV2 and TRBJ1-2; D remains unclear. Looked up from germline, CDR1 is SNHLY and CDR2 is FYNNEI. The CDR3 is made up of 13 amino acids. Trimming removed 6 bases at V and 12 bases at J, with 20 bases between. In DNA form, the CDR3 reads TGTGCCAGCAGCCTTACCCCGTTGGGCCATCACACCTTC. Translated, it gives CASSLTPLGHHTF.

The chain uses TRBV28 and TRBJ2-5; 10 bases align to TRBD2. Trimming took 4 bases from V and 6 from J; bases not matched to a gene: 11. This CDR3 spans 16 amino acids. Germline loops: CDR1 MDHEN, CDR2 SYDVKM. CDR3 loop: CASSSQGAGGQKTQYF. The CDR3 bases are TGTGCCAGCAGTTCCCAGGGAGCGGGGGGGCAGAAGACCCAGTACTTC.